These 5 T cell receptor beta chains came from one sample sequenced in a study of T-cell memory formation after mild COVID-19. TCRdb re-called the 5' RACE reads through MiXCR, storing one row per CDR3 protein. The sample consists of under 300,000 distinct CDR3 sequences, 8% to 10% of them appearing once. Material: PBMCs or a T cell subset sorted from them (not recorded which). Receptor source: a man aged 18 to 30 who had mild COVID-19 (a few samples of this study predate the infection). Cell type and time point are not known.

Only a few counts were recorded for this clonotype. The J gene is TRBJ1-1, the V gene TRBV5-5, with D unresolved. V lost 3 bases and J lost 1, with 13 bases in between. Germline assignment: CDR1 SGHKS and CDR2 YYEKEE (reference sequence). CDR3 size: 15 residues. The CDR3: CASSSPGHQNTEAFF. The CDR3 DNA reads as TGTGCCAGCAGCTCTCCGGGCCACCAGAACACTGAAGCTTTCTTT.

The V call is TRBV5-1, the J call TRBJ2-3, with TRBD1 matching over 8 bases. Trimming took 0 bases from V and 7 from J; bases not matched to a gene: 7. The CDR3 runs 15 residues. Germline V gene data show CDR1 as SGHRS and CDR2 as YFSETQ. The CDR3 region has the DNA TGCGCCAGCAGCTTGGAGGGGACAGGTACGAATACGCAGTATTTT. Its protein product is CASSLEGTGTNTQYF.

As regards this clonotype: A much bigger clone sits one base away, suggesting this may be a read error. This chain joins TRBV5-1 and TRBJ2-7, with a possible D match to TRBD1 (6 bases). CDR3 size: 16 residues. The germline CDR1 and CDR2 sequences are SGHRS and YFSETQ. DNA for the CDR3: TGCGGCAGCAGGCGCGAACCGAACAGGGTCCCCTACGAGCAGTACTTC. Amino acid sequence: CGSRREPNRVPYEQYF. Looking up the rest from reference TRBV5-1 and TRBJ2-7 gives the full variable domain: KAGVTQTPRYLIKTRGQQVTLSCSPISGHRSVSWYQQTPGQGLQFLFEYFSETQRNKGNFPGRFSGRQFSNSRSEMNVSTLELGDSALYLCGSRREPNRVPYEQYFGPGTRLTVT.

This clonotype has a count of ten or more. V is TRBV4-3 and J is TRBJ1-1, with a possible D match to TRBD1 (6 bases). Germline values: CDR1 LGHNA, CDR2 YSLEER. The CDR3 has 12 residues. Trimming took 3 bases from V and 7 from J, leaving 9 bases between them. CDR3 DNA sequence: TGCGCCAGCAGCCAGGGGGGCGGTGAAGCTTTCTTT. Its protein is CASSQGGGEAFF.

This clonotype was observed a handful of times. At one end the junction does not follow the germline gene, possibly because of a read error. The chain recombines TRBV28 with TRBJ1-1; weak D call: TRBD1 (5 bases). In germline, CDR1 is MDHEN, CDR2 SYDVKM. There are 14 residues in the CDR3. CDR3 nucleotides: TGTGCCACCCTCCCGGGGACCGTGAACCCTGAAGCTTTCTTT. This translates into CATLPGTVNPEAFF.